The 23 T cell receptor beta chains reported below all come from one sample, sequenced in a study of blood T cell repertoires in COVID-19. Some clones are missing from TCRdb's copy, which holds only in-frame ones; the method was immunoSEQ multiplex PCR. This sample yields fewer than 110,000 clones, of which roughly nine tenths are seen a single time; approximately 4.9% belongs to the top ten. Source material: peripheral blood. These receptors all come from a man aged 40-49 years with active or convalescent COVID-19.

The chain is built from TRBV4-3 and TRBJ2-5; 15 bases are a match to TRBD2. The germline V gene encodes CDR1 LGHNA and CDR2 YSLEER. V was clipped by 0 bases and J by 7 bases; unmatched bases: 6. CDR3 length: 17 residues. In DNA, the CDR3 is TGCGCCAGCAGCCAAGACTTGGAGGGACTAGCGGGAGGGACCCAGTACTTC. It encodes CASSQDLEGLAGGTQYF.

The J gene is TRBJ2-3, the V gene TRBV18; 8 positions agree with TRBD1. The CDR3 runs to 15 residues. Germline assignment: CDR1 KGHSH and CDR2 LQKENI. Unmatched junction bases numbered 4, after V lost 3 bases and J lost 2 bases. CDR3 residues: CASSPWTGYTDTQYF. The CDR3 DNA reads as TGTGCCAGCTCACCTTGGACAGGGTACACAGATACGCAGTATTTT.

This clone was seen once. The V gene is TRBV25-1, the J gene TRBJ1-2; weak D call: TRBD1 (5 bases). Germline CDR1 and CDR2: MGHDK and SYGVNS. CDR3 length: 16 amino acids. With 4 bases removed from V and 8 bases from J, the gap between germline ends came to 23 bases. For the CDR3, the DNA is TGTGCCAGCAGTGTTGGGGGAGGGCCCATAGGAAAGGGCTACACCTTC. Its translation is CASSVGGGPIGKGYTF.

The chain recombines TRBV2 with TRBJ2-7, with 7 bases aligning to TRBD2. With 7 bases clipped from V and 0 bases from J, the junction kept 6 bases outside the gene matches. This CDR3 has 14 amino acids. Looked up from germline, CDR1 is SNHLY and CDR2 is FYNNEI. CDR3 in amino acids: CASNREEGSYEQYF. CDR3 sequence (DNA): TGTGCCAGCAACCGGGAGGAGGGCTCCTACGAGCAGTACTTC.

The rearrangement uses TRBV28 and TRBJ2-7; 9 bases are a match to TRBD2. The germline gives CDR1 MDHEN, CDR2 SYDVKM. The CDR3 has 15 amino acids. V was pared by 2 bases and J by 1 base, with 3 bases of the junction left unmatched. The CDR3: CASSLAGGPSYEQYF. CDR3 nucleotide sequence: TGTGCCAGCAGTTTAGCGGGAGGGCCTTCCTACGAGCAGTACTTC. The variable domain in full, with the rest retrieved from reference TRBV28 and TRBJ2-7, is DVKVTQSSRYLVKRTGEKVFLECVQDMDHENMFWYRQDPGLGLRLIYFSYDVKMKEKGDIPEGYSVSREKKERFSLILESASTNQTSMYLCASSLAGGPSYEQYFGPGTRLTVT.

The CDR3 coding sequence is TGTGCCAGCAGTTTACTCCAGATCGGGACAGATACGCAGTATTTT. As protein: CASSLLQIGTDTQYF. The chain is built from TRBV28 and TRBJ2-3; D unclear. CDR1 is MDHEN and CDR2 is SYDVKM in the germline V gene. V was clipped by 2 bases and J by 3 bases, with 12 bases between them. The CDR3 has 15 residues.

This chain uses TRBV30 with TRBJ2-2; unclear D gene. Germline lookup yields CDR1 GTSNPN and CDR2 SVGIG (reference sequence). The CDR3 consists of 16 residues. V dropped 4 bases and J dropped 1 base, with 16 bases sitting between them. Here the CDR3 DNA reads TGTGCCTGGACCTACTCTTGGCGGAAGAACACCGGGGAGCTGTTTTTT. This gives the protein CAWTYSWRKNTGELFF.

The genes are TRBV2 and TRBJ1-1, with D maybe TRBD1 (5 bases). The CDR3 contains 14 residues. The V end was cut by 1 base, the J end by 7 bases, with 13 bases between. Looked up from germline, CDR1 is SNHLY and CDR2 is FYNNEI. The CDR3 sequence is CASSEDSGRDEAFF. Written as DNA, the CDR3 is TGTGCCAGCAGTGAAGATTCGGGCAGGGATGAAGCTTTCTTT.

V is TRBV24-1 and J is TRBJ2-1; D is possibly TRBD2 (5 bases). The CDR3 runs to 20 residues. Germline V gene sequence: CDR1 KGHDR, CDR2 SFDVKD. V lost 5 bases, J lost 0 bases, and 25 bases lay in between. The CDR3 protein is CATSGSSGATVLSSYNEQFF. The CDR3 DNA reads TGTGCCACCAGTGGGTCCAGCGGAGCCACCGTCCTCAGCTCCTACAATGAGCAGTTCTTC.

V is TRBV19 and J is TRBJ1-1; D unclear. With 7 bases removed from V and 4 bases from J, the gap between germline ends came to 7 bases. The V gene's germline CDR1 is LNHDA and CDR2 SQIVND (reference sequence). The CDR3 extends over 11 amino acids. CDR3 nucleotide sequence: TGTGCCAGTATCAGAGGCACTGAAGCTTTCTTT. Amino acids: CASIRGTEAFF.

The J gene is TRBJ2-5, the V gene TRBV19; unclear D gene. In germline, CDR1 is LNHDA, CDR2 SQIVND (reference sequence). Trimming left V 6 bases short and J 2 bases short, with 10 bases between. CDR3 length: 13 residues. The CDR3, as DNA: TGTGCCAGTAGCCGAGGAATTCAAGAGACCCAGTACTTC. Translating gives CASSRGIQETQYF.

The chain has TRBV30 and TRBJ2-1; the D gene is possibly TRBD1 (5 bases). The CDR3 runs 13 residues. Germline lookup yields CDR1 GTSNPN and CDR2 SVGIG (reference sequence). Trimming took off 0 bases at V and 10 bases at J, with 13 bases between the two ends. CDR3 bases: TGTGCCTGGAGTGTAGGTCCACCAGGGGAGCAGTTCTTC. Encoded protein: CAWSVGPPGEQFF. The complete variable domain, with remaining parts taken from reference TRBV30 and TRBJ2-1, reads SQTIHQWPATLVQPVGSPLSLECTVEGTSNPNLYWYRQAAGRGLQLLFYSVGIGQISSEVPQNLSASRPQDRQFILSSKKLLLSDSGFYLCAWSVGPPGEQFFGPGTRLTVL.

The V and J genes are TRBV27 and TRBJ1-5; the match to TRBD1 covers 7 bases. CDR3 length: 14 residues. Germline CDR1 reads MNHEY; CDR2 reads SMNVEV (reference sequence). V dropped 3 bases and J dropped 6; count of bases not matched to a gene: 5. The CDR3 region has the DNA TGTGCCAGCAGTTTCGCAGGGGGTAGTCAGCCCCAGCATTTT. Residues: CASSFAGGSQPQHF.

The CDR3 loop reads CASSPRTGEAFF. The CDR3 DNA reads TGTGCCAGCAGTCCGCGGACAGGGGAAGCTTTCTTT. This rearrangement joins TRBV27 to TRBJ1-1, with TRBD1 identical over 8 bases. CDR1 is MNHEY, CDR2 SMNVEV, per germline (reference sequence). The trim removed 5 bases at V and 8 bases at J, leaving 4 bases unmatched. This CDR3 contains 12 residues.

The rearrangement uses TRBV30 and TRBJ1-6, with 11 bases lining up with TRBD1. CDR1 is GTSNPN, CDR2 SVGIG, per germline (reference sequence). J gave up 10 bases and V 3 bases, and 2 bases lay outside the gene matches. The CDR3 is 13 amino acids. The CDR3 nucleotides read TGTGCCTGGAGGGGGACAGGGGGATCACCCCTCCACTTT. Its protein is CAWRGTGGSPLHF.

The chain joins TRBV7-2 to TRBJ2-1, with 8 positions matching TRBD2. Germline V CDR1 and CDR2: SGHTA, FQGNSA. With V trimmed by 7 bases and J by 2 bases, 7 bases remained unmatched. This CDR3 comprises 15 residues. CDR3 loop: CASKVTSGAYNEQFF. The CDR3 nucleotides are TGTGCCAGCAAAGTTACTAGCGGAGCCTACAATGAGCAGTTCTTC.

J is TRBJ2-1 and V is TRBV14; perhaps TRBD2 as D (5 bases). CDR1 SGHDN and CDR2 FVKESK come from the germline V gene. V was cut by 3 bases and J by 8 bases, with 17 bases left in between. The CDR3 covers 15 residues. The CDR3 is CASSQHGGGWDEQFF. DNA for the CDR3: TGTGCCAGCAGCCAGCACGGAGGTGGGTGGGATGAGCAGTTCTTC. The variable domain in full, completed from reference TRBV14 and TRBJ2-1, reads EAGVTQFPSHSVIEKGQTVTLRCDPISGHDNLYWYRRVMGKEIKFLLHFVKESKQDESGMPNNRFLAERTGGTYSTLKVQPAELEDSGVYFCASSQHGGGWDEQFFGPGTRLTVL.

This rearrangement joins TRBV3-1 (or the pseudogene TRBV3-2) to TRBJ1-1, with D uncertain. There are 15 residues in the CDR3. V gave up 4 bases and J gave up 2 bases, with 14 bases separating them. Germline CDR1 reads LGHDT; CDR2 reads YNNKEL (reference sequence). Here the CDR3 reads CASSPTGSPNTEAFF. DNA for the CDR3: TGTGCCAGCAGCCCTACTGGGAGTCCTAACACTGAAGCTTTCTTT.

In its sample, this clone was seen once. V and J are TRBV9 and TRBJ2-7, with no clear D. V was shortened by 1 base and J by 6 bases, with 14 bases between the two germline ends. The CDR3 contains 14 residues. Germline V gives CDR1 SGDLS, CDR2 YYNGEE. Here the CDR3 DNA reads TGTGCCAGCAGCGTAAGCACCCTGGAGCTCGAGCAGTACTTC. Translating gives CASSVSTLELEQYF.

The chain recombines TRBV7-9 with TRBJ2-7, with TRBD2 identical over 8 bases. V trimming: 2 bases; J trimming: 1 base; junction bases outside the gene matches: 4. Germline values: CDR1 SEHNR, CDR2 FQNEAQ (reference sequence). The CDR3 runs 15 residues. This chain's CDR3 is CASSLSGRGSYEQYF. The DNA of the CDR3 is TGTGCCAGCAGCTTAAGCGGGAGAGGGTCCTACGAGCAGTACTTC.

V is TRBV3-1 (or the pseudogene TRBV3-2) and J is TRBJ1-5; D unresolved. The CDR3 covers 15 residues. Trimming removed 4 bases from V and 2 bases from J, with 12 bases in between. CDR1 is LGHDT and CDR2 is YNNKEL in the germline V gene (reference sequence). CDR3 DNA sequence: TGTGCCAGCAGCCCCCCCGGGAATGGCAATCAGCCCCAGCATTTT. This codes for CASSPPGNGNQPQHF.

The gene calls are TRBV6-5 and TRBJ1-5; TRBD1 agrees at 11 bases. Germline V gene sequence: CDR1 MNHEY, CDR2 SVGAGI. This CDR3 is 15 amino acids long. The V segment lost 6 bases and the J segment 7 bases; nucleotides outside the gene matches: 8. Here the CDR3 reads CASSKGQGASQPQHF. As DNA, the CDR3 is TGTGCCAGCAGCAAAGGACAGGGGGCCTCACAGCCCCAGCATTTT.

This clone occurred a few times. V is TRBV28 and J is TRBJ1-1; D may be TRBD1 (6 bases). The CDR3 contains 14 residues. Trimming cost V 3 bases and J 0 bases, with 8 bases left between them. CDR1 is MDHEN and CDR2 is SYDVKM in the germline V gene. CDR3 DNA: TGTGCCAGCAGTTTTCAGGGGATGAACACTGAAGCTTTCTTT. This sequence encodes CASSFQGMNTEAFF.